The 13 T cell receptor beta chains listed next were all sequenced from one sample in a study of read filtering for tumor transcriptome and immune sequencing (dated by TCRdb to 2018 to 2021). The instrument given in TCRdb is Illumina HiSeq 4000. TCR libraries were constructed from 400 ng RNA using the Immunoverse kit, and molecular barcoded adaptors covering alpha/delta and beta/gamma chains were employed. The raw public reads went through TCRdb reprocessing: fastp at Q25, MiXCR clone calling, in-frame beta chains kept. Every distinct CDR3 protein forms one entry, paired with its most common genes and DNA. This sample holds about 47,000 distinct CDR3 sequences; more than 10% were observed only once. Clones ranked in the top ten supply 14% to 15% of the sample. Sequenced input: a population of CD138-negative cells sorted from bone marrow. Read against the paper, the sample's cell subset or site label means: bone marrow mononuclear cells depleted of CD138+ plasma/myeloma cells by negative magnetic selection. These receptors all stem from a donor aged 40 or over with multiple myeloma.

CDR3 in amino acids: CSVESRLNTEAFF. The CDR3 bases are TGCAGCGTTGAAAGCAGACTGAACACTGAAGCTTTCTTT. V usage is TRBV29-1 and J usage is TRBJ1-1; D is uncertain. Per the germline V gene, CDR1 is SQVTM and CDR2 is ANQGSEA. V was cut by 2 bases and J by 0 bases, with 7 bases left in between. The length of the CDR3 is 13 residues.

This clonotype was picked up many times. The V call is TRBV5-1, the J call TRBJ2-6; D is uncertain. Germline V gene sequence: CDR1 SGHRS, CDR2 YFSETQ. V shed 6 bases and J shed 4 bases, with 8 bases lying between them. This CDR3 is 13 amino acids long. CDR3 sequence (DNA): TGCGCCAGCATGTTATCCGGGGCCAACGTCCTGACTTTC. Protein product: CASMLSGANVLTF.

For this clonotype: A far larger clone is off by one base, so a read error is likely. The V gene is TRBV10-3, the J gene TRBJ2-1; D remains unclear. Germline CDR1 is ENHRY and CDR2 is SYGVKD. CDR3 size: 13 residues. V was pared by 5 bases and J by 6 bases, with 11 bases between. The CDR3 coding sequence is TGTGCCATCAGTTACGTCCAGGTCAATGAGCAGTTCTTC. Amino acids: CAISYVQVNEQFF.

Details on this clonotype: Since a much larger clone is just one base distant, this may be a read error. V gene TRBV6-2 or TRBV6-3 combines with J gene TRBJ1-2, with D possibly matching TRBD1 (6 bases). CDR1 and CDR2 (germline): MNHEY, SVGEGT. Trimming pared 6 bases from V and 0 bases from J, leaving 8 bases between. CDR3 size: 13 residues. CDR3 coding DNA: TGTGCCAGCAGACGGACAGCTAACTATGGCTACACCTTC. This encodes CASRRTANYGYTF.

Of note for this clonotype: A read error is possible here, since a much larger clone lies one base away. The chain employs TRBV18 and TRBJ2-7, with TRBD1 as a possible D gene (5 bases). The V and J ends lost 0 bases and 6 bases respectively, with 15 bases between them. Germline assignment: CDR1 KGHSH and CDR2 LQKENI. The CDR3 is 15 amino acids. For the CDR3, the DNA is TGTGCCAGCTCACCACCGGCTCGACAGCACTTCGAGCAGTACTTC. Its protein is CASSPPARQHFEQYF.

This clonotype came up many times. The rearrangement joins TRBV6-5 to TRBJ1-1; no firm D call. Trimming took off 5 bases at V and 0 bases at J, with 7 bases between the two ends. The CDR3 runs to 13 residues. In germline, CDR1 is MNHEY, CDR2 SVGAGI. Written as DNA, the CDR3 is TGTGCCAGCAGTGGCAGGATGAACACTGAAGCTTTCTTT. Residues: CASSGRMNTEAFF.

Concerning this clonotype: With a much larger clone just one base away, this may be a read error. Since no conserved phenylalanine or tryptophan closes the CDR3, a read error is the likely cause. The chain has TRBV30 and TRBJ2-2, with 8 bases fitting TRBD1. There are 14 residues in the CDR3. Germline CDR1 reads GTSNPN; CDR2 reads SVGIG (reference sequence). V lost 1 base and J lost 4; bases outside the gene matches: 2. The CDR3 sequence is CAWSETGGTGELFS. CDR3 DNA sequence: TGTGCCTGGAGTGAAACAGGGGGCACCGGGGAGCTGTTTTCT.

About this clonotype: At one end the junction does not follow the germline gene, possibly because of a read error. The chain is built from TRBV7-9 and TRBJ2-1; possibly TRBD1 for D (5 bases). CDR3 length: 14 residues. The germline V gene encodes CDR1 SEHNR and CDR2 FQNEAQ (reference sequence). CDR3 DNA sequence: TGTGCCGGCAGCTTAAGGGGTCTGTCCGGTGAGCAGTTCTTC. Protein product: CAGSLRGLSGEQFF.

Details on this clonotype: With a much larger clone just one base away, this may be a read error. The chain has TRBV18 and TRBJ2-5, with unresolved D. This CDR3 contains 15 residues. Trimming left V 3 bases short and J 2 bases short, with 13 bases between. CDR1 and CDR2 from the germline V gene are KGHSH and LQKENI. The CDR3 protein is CASSPSLQEQETQYF. The CDR3 DNA sequence: TGTGCCAGCTCACCCTCCCTCCAGGAACAAGAGACCCAGTACTTC.

Comments on this clonotype: The junction departs from germline at one end; a sequencing error may be responsible. This chain connects TRBV7-6 to TRBJ2-3; 8 nucleotides line up with TRBD2. Per germline, CDR1 SGHVS and CDR2 FNYEAQ. The CDR3 sequence is 15 residues long. CDR3 sequence reads: CAGSPPAGGWDTQYF. CDR3 coding DNA: TGTGCCGGCAGCCCCCCTGCGGGAGGTTGGGATACGCAGTATTTT.

This clonotype was seen repeatedly, ten times or more. This chain's CDR3 is CASSVYSLRDTQYF. In DNA, the CDR3 is TGTGCCAGCAGCGTTTACAGCCTAAGGGATACGCAGTATTTT. The chain combines TRBV9 with TRBJ2-3, with D hard to call. The CDR3 runs 14 residues. The V gene's germline CDR1 is SGDLS and CDR2 YYNGEE. V lost 2 bases, J lost 6 bases, and 13 bases lay in between.

The chain is built from TRBV5-1 and TRBJ1-5; TRBD1 might be the D (6 bases). V was clipped by 0 bases and J by 9 bases, with 13 bases between them. CDR1 is SGHRS and CDR2 is YFSETQ in the germline V gene. CDR3 length equals 14 residues. This CDR3 is CASSLGPGERPQHF. The CDR3 bases are TGCGCCAGCAGCTTGGGACCAGGGGAGCGGCCCCAGCATTTT.

This clonotype was seen many times. The chain recombines TRBV6-5 with TRBJ1-5; 9 bases agree with TRBD1. The CDR3 is 14 residues long. Trimming removed 5 bases from V and 4 bases from J; junction bases left unmatched: 3. Germline V CDR1 and CDR2: MNHEY, SVGAGI. The CDR3 sequence: CASSTGGGNQPQHF. CDR3 nucleotides: TGTGCCAGCAGTACAGGGGGCGGGAATCAGCCCCAGCATTTT.